These 23 T cell receptor beta chains originate from one sample sequenced in a study of blood T cell repertoires in COVID-19. Produced via immunoSEQ multiplex PCR; TCRdb's table is partial and in-frame only. Of tens of thousands of clones listed, 89% are singletons. Sequenced material: peripheral blood. The receptors were gathered from a man aged 55 to 70 with COVID-19, enrolled during active disease.

The chain recombines TRBV7-2 with TRBJ2-7; TRBD2 matches at 14 bases. After removal of 6 bases from V and 3 bases from J, the junction contained 1 base not matched to a gene. The length of the CDR3 is 14 residues. Per the germline V gene, CDR1 is SGHTA and CDR2 is FQGNSA. CDR3 sequence reads: CASRGTSGSYEQYF. The CDR3 DNA is TGTGCCAGCAGAGGGACTAGCGGGAGCTACGAGCAGTACTTC.

This chain uses TRBV28 with TRBJ1-1; D is undetermined. V gave up 5 bases and J gave up 8 bases, with 12 bases separating them. The germline gives CDR1 MDHEN, CDR2 SYDVKM. CDR3 length: 12 amino acids. CDR3 region: CASSTGGYEAFF. Written as DNA, the CDR3 is TGTGCCAGCAGTACGGGAGGGTACGAAGCTTTCTTT.

This chain connects TRBV4-2 to TRBJ1-2; TRBD1 might be the D (6 bases). V gave up 1 base and J gave up 0 bases, with 18 bases separating them. This CDR3 comprises 18 residues. Germline V gives CDR1 LGHNA, CDR2 YNFKEQ. The CDR3 region is CASSQGPGALLSNYGYTF. The CDR3 bases are TGTGCCAGCAGCCAAGGACCAGGGGCGCTCCTCTCTAACTATGGCTACACCTTC.

The rearrangement uses TRBV7-6 and TRBJ2-2; 11 positions match TRBD2. Trimming at V came to 6 bases and at J to 4 bases, leaving 4 bases not matched to a gene. Germline values: CDR1 SGHVS, CDR2 FNYEAQ. The CDR3 has 15 amino acids. The CDR3 is CASRLAGEPTGELFF. CDR3 DNA: TGTGCCAGCAGACTAGCGGGAGAACCCACCGGGGAGCTGTTTTTT.

The rearrangement uses TRBV5-1 and TRBJ2-1, with 7 bases aligning to TRBD1. The V gene end was trimmed by 4 bases and the J gene end by 4 bases; junction bases not matched to a gene: 2. The CDR3 consists of 13 residues. Germline loops: CDR1 SGHRS, CDR2 YFSETQ. The CDR3 DNA reads TGCGCCAGCAGCCAGGGACAGTACAATGAGCAGTTCTTC. Translation: CASSQGQYNEQFF.

This clone has a single count. The rearrangement links TRBV18 to TRBJ2-5; possibly TRBD2 for D (6 bases). The CDR3 loop spans 15 amino acids. Germline V gene lookup returns CDR1 KGHSH and CDR2 LQKENI. V dropped 1 base and J dropped 5 bases, with 14 bases sitting between them. The CDR3 spells CASSPLTSIGETQYF. The CDR3 DNA reads as TGTGCCAGCTCACCACTAACTAGCATCGGGGAGACCCAGTACTTC. Full variable domain (rest looked up from reference TRBV18 and TRBJ2-5): NAGVMQNPRHLVRRRGQEARLRCSPMKGHSHVYWYRQLPEEGLKFMVYLQKENIIDESGMPKERFSAEFPKEGPSILRIQQVVRGDSAAYFCASSPLTSIGETQYFGPGTRLLVL.

This chain links TRBV11-2 with TRBJ2-7, with D possibly TRBD2 on 5 matching bases. In germline, CDR1 is SGHAT, CDR2 FQNNGV. The CDR3 is made up of 15 amino acids. V was clipped by 4 bases and J by 6 bases, with 19 bases between them. The CDR3 loop is CASSYSYLNRGEQYF. The CDR3 region has the DNA TGTGCCAGCAGCTACTCATACCTGAACCGGGGCGAGCAGTACTTC.

The CDR3 is CASSLRLADHYEQYF. The CDR3 nucleotides read TGTGCCAGTAGTCTCCGACTAGCGGATCACTACGAGCAGTACTTC. The chain uses TRBV19 and TRBJ2-7, with 9 positions matching TRBD2. The CDR3 extends over 15 amino acids. Looked up from germline, CDR1 is LNHDA and CDR2 is SQIVND (reference sequence). Trimming cost V 5 bases and J 3 bases; bases outside gene matches: 8.

The CDR3 coding sequence is TGTGCCAGCAGCTTAGCAGGAGGCGAAAACATTCAGTACTTC. It specifies CASSLAGGENIQYF. V is TRBV7-9 and J is TRBJ2-4, with D perhaps TRBD2 (5 bases). Germline V gene data show CDR1 as SEHNR and CDR2 as FQNEAQ (reference sequence). CDR3 length: 14 amino acids. Trimming stripped 0 bases from V and 5 bases from J, with 8 bases between.

The chain joins TRBV12-3 or TRBV12-4 to TRBJ2-5, with a possible D match to TRBD1 (5 bases). V was trimmed by 6 bases and J by 7 bases, leaving 12 bases between them. This CDR3 has 12 residues. The DNA of the CDR3 is TGTGCCAGCAGCAGTATCACAGGGACCCAGTACTTC. Translated: CASSSITGTQYF.

The J gene is TRBJ2-3, the V gene TRBV6-6; D may be TRBD1 (6 bases). This CDR3 is built from 17 residues. V gave up 5 bases and J gave up 2 bases, with 20 bases separating them. Germline CDR1 is MNHNY and CDR2 is SVGAGI (reference sequence). In nucleotides, the CDR3 is TGTGCCAGCAGTCCACAACAGGAAGCAGGGGACACAGATACGCAGTATTTT. Protein product: CASSPQQEAGDTDTQYF.

This rearrangement joins TRBV11-2 to TRBJ2-5; 7 nucleotides match TRBD2. Germline-derived CDR1 and CDR2 are SGHAT and FQNNGV. The CDR3 loop spans 15 amino acids. V shed 1 base and J 4 bases; nucleotides not matched to a gene: 6. The CDR3 coding sequence is TGTGCCAGCAGCTTAGGGGAGGGTGGTTTAGAGACCCAGTACTTC. This gives the protein CASSLGEGGLETQYF. The full variable domain, completed using reference TRBV11-2 and TRBJ2-5, is EAGVAQSPRYKIIEKRQSVAFWCNPISGHATLYWYQQILGQGPKLLIQFQNNGVVDDSQLPKDRFSAERLKGVDSTLKIQPAKLEDSAVYLCASSLGEGGLETQYFGPGTRLLVL.

This chain links TRBV29-1 with TRBJ2-7; TRBD1 matches at 7 bases. The germline V gene encodes CDR1 SQVTM and CDR2 ANQGSEA. J gave up 3 bases and V 7 bases, and 6 bases lay outside the gene matches. The CDR3 spans 12 residues. The DNA of the CDR3 is TGCAGCGCCAGGGACAGACTCTACGAGCAGTACTTC. As protein: CSARDRLYEQYF.

The chain joins TRBV27 to TRBJ2-1; 10 nucleotides match TRBD2. CDR1 and CDR2 (germline): MNHEY, SMNVEV (reference sequence). The CDR3 has 19 residues. V was pared by 1 base and J by 5 bases, with 14 bases of the junction left unmatched. The CDR3 DNA reads as TGTGCCAGCAGTTTATTGGACCCGACTAGCGGGTATTTGGACAATGAGCAGTTCTTC. This encodes CASSLLDPTSGYLDNEQFF.

This rearrangement joins TRBV27 to TRBJ2-7; a weak D match, TRBD2 (5 bases). Germline values: CDR1 MNHEY, CDR2 SMNVEV (reference sequence). CDR3 length: 13 residues. The V gene lost 3 bases and the J gene lost 6 bases, with 12 bases spanning the gap. The CDR3 region has the DNA TGTGCCAGCAGTTTCGGCAGGACTCGCGAGCAGTACTTC. Translated, it gives CASSFGRTREQYF.

The rearrangement uses TRBV11-3 and TRBJ2-7, with 7 bases that match TRBD1. There are 14 residues in the CDR3. Germline trimming cut 5 bases from V and 5 bases from J; bases unmatched to any gene: 9. Germline V CDR1 and CDR2: SGHNT, YENEEA. The DNA of the CDR3 is TGTGCCAGCAGCCGTGACGGACAGGAGAACGAGCAGTACTTC. Encoded protein: CASSRDGQENEQYF.

This sequence joins TRBV6-5 and TRBJ2-7, with TRBD1 identical over 10 bases. CDR3 size: 13 residues. The trim removed 9 bases at V and 2 bases at J, leaving 4 bases unmatched. Germline CDR1 and CDR2: MNHEY and SVGAGI. The CDR3 nucleotides are TGTGCCAGTGGGACAGGGGAAACCTACGAGCAGTACTTC. It specifies CASGTGETYEQYF.

CDR3 DNA: TGCGCCAGCAGCTTCCAGCCACTCCAGGGGGAGCAGTACTTC. Translation: CASSFQPLQGEQYF. The chain employs TRBV5-1 and TRBJ2-7; a possible D gene is TRBD1 (6 bases). The V gene lost 2 bases and the J gene lost 7 bases, with 16 bases spanning the gap. Germline V CDR1 and CDR2: SGHRS, YFSETQ. CDR3 length: 14 residues.

The CDR3, as DNA: TGTGCCAGCAGTAGGGCGGACAGGGGGCGTTTTATTGAGCAGTTCTTC. This encodes CASSRADRGRFIEQFF. The chain combines TRBV27 with TRBJ2-1; TRBD1 matches 11 bases. V gave up 5 bases and J gave up 9 bases; unmatched junction bases: 12. Per the germline V gene, CDR1 is MNHEY and CDR2 is SMNVEV (reference sequence). The CDR3 contains 16 residues.

The V gene is TRBV9, the J gene TRBJ2-7; TRBD1 matches at 7 bases. Germline V gene sequence: CDR1 SGDLS, CDR2 YYNGEE. The CDR3 has 16 residues. Trimming at V came to 0 bases and at J to 3 bases, leaving 9 bases not matched to a gene. DNA for the CDR3: TGTGCCAGCAGCGTAGAACCGGGACAGATCTTCTACGAGCAGTACTTC. Its protein product is CASSVEPGQIFYEQYF. The full variable domain, its missing parts supplied by reference TRBV9 and TRBJ2-7, is DSGVTQTPKHLITATGQRVTLRCSPRSGDLSVYWYQQSLDQGLQFLIQYYNGEERAKGNILERFSAQQFPDLHSELNLSSLELGDSALYFCASSVEPGQIFYEQYFGPGTRLTVT.

The rearrangement links TRBV30 to TRBJ1-5; D uncertain. V gave up 3 bases and J gave up 6 bases, with 15 bases separating them. In germline, CDR1 is GTSNPN, CDR2 SVGIG (reference sequence). The CDR3 spans 14 residues. The chain's CDR3 is CAWSLGGLRQPQHF. In DNA, the CDR3 is TGTGCCTGGAGCTTGGGAGGGCTGCGTCAGCCCCAGCATTTT.

The chain has TRBV30 and TRBJ2-2; a weak D match, TRBD2 (5 bases). Trimming cost V 3 bases and J 5 bases, with 7 bases left between them. Per the germline V gene, CDR1 is GTSNPN and CDR2 is SVGIG (reference sequence). The CDR3 spans 12 residues. CDR3 sequence reads: CAWRLETGELFF. Written as DNA, the CDR3 is TGTGCCTGGAGACTAGAAACCGGGGAGCTGTTTTTT. Based on the CDR3 plus reference TRBV30 and TRBJ2-2, the full variable domain is SQTIHQWPATLVQPVGSPLSLECTVEGTSNPNLYWYRQAAGRGLQLLFYSVGIGQISSEVPQNLSASRPQDRQFILSSKKLLLSDSGFYLCAWRLETGELFFGEGSRLTVL.

As for this clone: Germline and junction disagree at one end, which may indicate a read error. This rearrangement joins TRBV7-9 to TRBJ1-5; D might be TRBD1 (6 bases). This CDR3 spans 12 amino acids. The germline CDR1 and CDR2 sequences are SEHNR and FQNEAQ (reference sequence). CDR3 DNA: TGTGCCAGCAGCTTCCGGGACACTAATCGGATCTTT. It translates to CASSFRDTNRIF. The full variable domain, its missing parts supplied by reference TRBV7-9 and TRBJ1-5, is DTGVSQNPRHKITKRGQNVTFRCDPISEHNRLYWYRQTLGQGPEFLTYFQNEAQLEKSRLLSDRFSAERPKGSFSTLEIQRTEQGDSAMYLCASSFRDTNRIFGDGTRLSIL.